This T cell receptor beta chain was obtained from a study of cytomegalovirus exposure and HLA in healthy donors (dated by TCRdb to 2017 to 2019). Broadly, across the study: An earlier analysis of several hundred of the donors reported 250 to 350 Gb of sequence data and some 120 million unique TCR beta sequences from about 200 million T cells. The study was designed to test whether signatures of past pathogen exposure could be identified by cataloging public T cell receptors. Among about 400 genotyped donors of the cohort, an average of about 220,000 unique TCR beta nucleotide sequences was sequenced per donor, of which 15% to 20% were non-productive. The study used immunosequencing to profile the T cell repertoires of approximately 640 subjects and linked those repertoires to cytomegalovirus serostatus. The genetic ancestry cluster associated with self-reported Caucasian donors included around four fifths of the roughly 380 genotyped donors. In a later genetic analysis, genome-wide SNP genotypes for about 55% of the roughly 700 donors were used, and that subset was treated as a discovery cohort. About five DR-DQ haplotypes were treated as single units for association and clustering because of strong linkage in the cohort. Typing coverage differed by locus: A, B, C, DRB1 and DQB1 were typed in roughly 620-630 donors, DQA1 in 500 to 550, DPA1 in 600 to 610, and DPB1 in around 440. The study combined high-throughput TCR immunosequencing, statistical association of individual TCRs with disease status, and machine learning to predict cytomegalovirus infection status. Donor age, sex, ethnicity and CMV serostatus were compiled alongside the repertoire data. HLA typing included class I and class II loci at four-digit resolution. An early release that covered about 600 HLA-typed donors contained approximately 300 gigabases of sequencing data and about 84 million unique TCR sequences. A later analysis re-analyzed previously published TCR beta repertoires from 500 to 700 donors and added high-resolution HLA genotyping to study TCR occurrence patterns. All discovery cohort repertoires had been generated on a single sequencing platform. An earlier analysis of about 600 of the donors used high-throughput TCR beta sequencing to judge whether each TCR beta V gene segment behaved as functional or pseudogenic. Along with the approximately 700-subject first cohort, a separate validation cohort of over a hundred different subjects was used. In the later analysis, no new phenotypic data were used to find candidate immune exposures; instead, reliance was placed on TCR beta sequences and their occurrence across donors.

Concerning this clone itself: What this receptor recognizes is not known. No quality values exist for individual bases; no much larger clone is one base distant.

The paper's findings and limits, for the study overall: Some IMGT-functional V segments, including TRBV6-2 and TRBV6-3, could not be distinguished by the 87-base-pair reads and were therefore excluded. An association between a missense DCLRE1C variant and V-gene and J-gene trimming of TCR beta chains was found in a later genetic analysis and replicated in an independent cohort. Strong co-occurrence of HLA alleles, especially DR and DQ, made assigning TCR associations to individual alleles difficult. A later analysis reported that several top co-occurrence clusters appeared linked to parvovirus B19, influenza, CMV and Epstein-Barr virus. In a later analysis, the rate of TCR association differed among HLA loci, with DRB1 alleles having the most associated TCRs and HLA-C alleles having the fewest. A further reported finding was that TCR beta sequences accurately predicted the HLA-A and HLA-B alleles for most subjects in the first cohort. Compared with the roughly 720-donor mean, donors in an Asian-associated ancestry cluster had fewer N-insertions in productive TCRs, according to a later genetic analysis. In a later analysis, 16,951 TCR beta sequences were associated with specific HLA alleles at a false discovery rate of 0.05. The authors suggested that the approach could potentially be extended to other disease states and immunological phenotypes. A total of roughly 160 TCR beta chains were listed by the study as associated with cytomegalovirus. Broadly in line with IMGT annotations, most TCR beta V segments showed up in productive rearrangements about 87% or about 30% of the time in an earlier analysis of under 700 of the donors. The only immune exposure information available for the cohort was CMV serostatus. A few of the identified cytomegalovirus-associated TCR beta chains were confirmed in vitro to be specific for cytomegalovirus antigens. According to a later analysis, most CMV-associated TCR beta chains appeared to be HLA-restricted, and the HLA associations seemed to be driven largely by CMV exposure. Presence/absence analyses assumed roughly uniform sequencing depth across donors, an assumption that may not hold. The earlier analysis of some 540 of the donors excluded seventeen rarely observed V segments, including chromosome 9 orphons, because counts were too low. Because some donors lacked HLA typing at each locus, the association tests relied only on the typed subset. Linkage disequilibrium might explain the correlated functional status among segregating V segments, but an unknown experimental factor could not be excluded. A later analysis found that HLA-associated TCR beta chains were more clonally expanded and had lower generation probabilities than equally common non-associated chains. Most TCR sequences were seen in very few donors, while some public TCRs were found in many individuals. The classifier was reported to diagnose cytomegalovirus status with high specificity and sensitivity in both the original and validation cohorts. A cluster of highly shared sequence variants was judged likely to be a technical artifact of the sequencing pipeline. Only TCR beta chains were sequenced in this cohort, and the absence of alpha or paired-chain data limited detectable features.

Clipping removes 5 bases from V and 0 bases from J, with 7 as the unmatched junction base count. From cysteine to phenylalanine, the CDR3 is 17 amino acids long. Left in the record is the CDR3 DNA by itself, 51 bases read in frame from the first base. CDR1 MDHEN and CDR2 SYDVKM are derived from the germline V gene. The library was produced with the immunoSEQ multiplex PCR assay. The multiplex PCR relied on a mix of 60 forward primers for TCR Vbeta segments and 13 reverse primers for TCR Jbeta segments. The CDR3 region of rearranged TCR beta genes was amplified from genomic DNA by a multiplex PCR assay. Amplified TCR beta libraries were sequenced as 87-base-pair reads on the Illumina HiSeq System. The paper's processing steps were these. In a later analysis, roughly 80 million unique TCR beta chains were counted across the roughly 700 repertoires, and roughly 11 million of these chains were shared by at least two donors. Raw reads were error-corrected and collapsed into unique sequences by a nearest-neighbor algorithm in which closely related sequences were merged to remove PCR and sequencing errors. Alignment of CDR3 sequences to IMGT reference sequences was used to assign V, D and J gene segments. For a sequence to be retained, a match of at least six nucleotides to both a V gene segment and a J gene segment was required. A rearrangement counted as productive if the CDR3 had no stop codons and remained in frame with V and J, and every other rearrangement counted as non-productive. Following IMGT convention, CDR3 was defined as the stretch from the second conserved V-encoded cysteine to the conserved J-encoded phenylalanine. The earlier analysis of a few hundred of the donors excluded any sequence lacking an unambiguous match to a single V gene segment. In an earlier analysis of some 590 of the donors, V segments were called functional above 56.7% productive rearrangements and were called segregating when the between-donor standard deviation exceeded 5%. A statistical classification framework was built to diagnose cytomegalovirus status from the catalog of TCR beta chain sequences. In a later analysis, V and J genes were assigned by comparing TCR nucleotide sequences against IMGT/GENE-DB human TR gene sequences. A later analysis assigned CDR3 sequences and most-parsimonious VDJ recombination scenarios with the TCRdist pipeline. In a later analysis, each TCR beta chain was defined by its CDR3 amino acid sequence together with its V-gene family, and reads lacking a unique V-gene family were excluded. In a later analysis, a few hundred highly shared, low-generation-probability nucleotide sequences were removed to address suspected cross-contamination and a sequencing artifact. In a later analysis, a clonal expansion index for each public chain was calculated from normalized within-repertoire ranks of inferred template counts. Generation probabilities in a later analysis came from a VDJ recombination model fitted to out-of-frame rearrangements, and those results were checked against IGoR. Hypergeometric tests were used in a later analysis to score TCR-TCR, TCR-HLA and TCR-CMV co-occurrence, with a repertoire-size bias correction applied to the TCR pairs. In a later analysis, false discovery rates were estimated by permuting HLA or CMV assignments 20 times. A later analysis grouped co-occurring TCRs with DBSCAN, adding TCRdist sequence similarity when clustering within HLA-allele-positive subsets. For co-occurrence clustering, repertoires with fewer than 30,000 or more than 120,000 public chains were excluded, along with four to six repertoires with anomalous nucleotide sharing. TCRdb stores this immuneACCESS table with in-frame sequences only. Part of the clones is absent; in the studies checked, under half of the shortfall reflects unresolved V genes, and no reason is known for the rest. The V and J calls and clone size come from that table; D and trimming were worked out from the DNA. This sample has 200,000 to 250,000 clones in its table, and around 80% of those were observed once. The ten largest clonotypes hold under 8% of the sample.

The cohort comprised fewer than 700 healthy bone marrow donors. At the time of sampling, every cohort member was nominally healthy, though immune exposures that went unrecorded were likely present. The donor tested CMV seropositive and was one of the 289 seropositive cohort members. A peripheral blood sample was collected from each donor, and TCR beta sequencing was performed on peripheral blood mononuclear cells. Genomic DNA was extracted from the blood cell samples with the Qiagen DNeasy Blood Extraction Kit. This sequence was found in an older woman in good health and CMV-seropositive. Recombination linked TRBV28 to TRBJ1-5; 10 central nucleotides agree with TRBD1. The specimen sequenced was PBMCs. The nucleotides are TGTGCCAGCAGTCCCTGGGACAGGGGCAGTAGCAATCAGCCCCAGCATTTT. This translates into CASSPWDRGSSNQPQHF.